The entry below gives a single T cell receptor (beta chain) sequence along with its context. Its antigen is not known. Method: immunoSEQ multiplex PCR; TCRdb's copy keeps in-frame clones and lacks some. The data show about 2.4 million clones, around 94% seen once. The data originate from a study of shared clonotypes between healthy human individuals. Notes on the study in general: Generally, naive subsets (rather than memory subsets) showed larger estimated richness.

The germline V gene has CDR1 KGHSH and CDR2 LQKENI. The CDR3 consists of 15 residues. J gave up 9 bases and V 3 bases, and 12 bases lay outside the gene matches. Specimen: naive CD4+ T cells sorted from blood. This sample's subset: CD45RA+ positively selected. The chain recombines TRBV18 with TRBJ2-3; 7 nucleotides match TRBD2. The sequence was obtained from a man aged 18 to 30 in good health. The CDR3 region has the DNA TGTGCCAGCTCACCTCTGGGCACTCAGCGGGGCACGCAGTATTTT. This sequence encodes CASSPLGTQRGTQYF.